This T cell receptor beta chain was retrieved from a study of vaccination and CD4 T cells after COVID-19. Note on this clonotype: Its matching antigen is unknown.

Findings and caveats of the study: Median SARS-CoV-2-reactive clonotypes rose from around 19 to 38, not significantly.

Sequenced with the Oncomine TCR Beta short-read assay was DNA taken from cultured CD4+ T cells. Using its own MiXCR run on the PCR reads, TCRdb lists one record per CDR3 protein. Found here are roughly 4,500 distinct CDR3 sequences, roughly a fifth of them singletons; the top ten hold 20% to 25%. Treatment defined: approximately 9-day PBMC culture with coronavirus spike peptide pools or control peptides (ViraFEST assay). ViraFEST sequenced TCRs after peptide-pool expansion of antigen-specific T cells. Deletions cut 4 bases from V and 0 bases from J, with 4 bases between. CDR3 size: 13 residues. Germline CDR1 and CDR2: MGHDK and SYGVNS.

Specimen: CD4+ T cells from blood, cultured in vitro. The chain couples TRBV25-1 to TRBJ1-3, with no clear D. The source is a human donor who had recovered from COVID-19. CDR3 sequence (DNA): TGTGCCAGCAGTGGGAACTCTGGAAACACCATATATTTT. Translation gives CASSGNSGNTIYF.